The table lists the clone carrying this TCR beta chain with a count of one. CDR3 length equals 14 residues. J lost 5 bases, V lost 6 bases, and 9 bases had no gene match. The study recruited people aged roughly 18 to 100 years across around 24 US areas. Clinical history reported by participants formed the basis on which cohorts were assigned. TCRdb's table, derived via immunoSEQ multiplex PCR, lists solely in-frame clones and lacks some. The top ten clones hold approximately 3.8% of a sample with 200,000 to 250,000 clones, 80% to 90% of them seen once. This sample is drawn from a study of blood T cell repertoires in COVID-19. Overall study: There were acute and convalescent COVID-19 samples, and they came from the United States, Italy and Spain. Sample material is recorded as cDNA or gDNA derived from T cells, B-cell-depleted T cells, or PBMCs.

The V call is TRBV23-1, the J call TRBJ1-2, with TRBD1 matching over 7 bases. TRBV23-1 carries the ORF label, with uncertain function. This TCR was sampled from a young woman in a cohort exposed to, infected with or recovered from COVID-19 (not recorded which). The sample was PBMCs or T cells enriched from blood (not recorded which). The CDR3 loop is CASRTGQARYGYTF. The CDR3 coding sequence is TGCGCCAGCAGAACAGGACAGGCTAGGTATGGCTACACCTTC.